Listed below are T cell receptor beta chains from one sample, sequenced in a study of T-cell reconstitution after alpha-beta-depleted transplantation in children. MiXCR, run by TCRdb on the PCR reads, gives a single entry per CDR3 protein. In the table there are 700,000 to 950,000 distinct CDR3 sequences, under 20% of which are singletons. The specimen comprised PBMCs, mostly from graft donor cells, sampled 360 days after TCRalphabeta/CD19-depleted stem cell transplant. The receptors here all came from a male patient younger than 18 who had a stem cell transplant for acute lymphoblastic leukemia, so the T cells may come from the graft donor. The CDR3 runs from the conserved cysteine through the conserved F or W. The D gene is left open where the match is weak. Size is stated for part of the rows, as once, few or many counts, or as a class when the clone is expanded.

DNA: TGCGCCAGCAGCTTGGACGACTATGGCTACACCTTC
CDR3: CASSLDDYGYTF
D: NA
size: many
V: TRBV5-1
J: TRBJ1-2

DNA: TGCGCCAGCAGCTTATGGCTAGTGACTATGAATGAGCAGTTCTTC
CDR3: CASSLWLVTMNEQFF
D: NA
size: few
V: TRBV5-1
J: TRBJ2-1

DNA: TGTGCCAGTACAGGGATCGGCAATGAGCAGTTCTTC
CDR3: CASTGIGNEQFF
D: NA
size: few
V: TRBV19
J: TRBJ2-1

DNA: TGCAGTGCTAGGGCGAGCAGGCGGGGCGAAAAACTGTTTTTT
CDR3: CSARASRRGEKLFF
D: NA
size: NA
V: TRBV20-1
J: TRBJ1-4

DNA: TGTGCCAGCTCACCAACGGCTAGCTCTACCGCCTACGAGCAGTACTTC
CDR3: CASSPTASSTAYEQYF
D: NA
size: NA
V: TRBV18
J: TRBJ2-7

DNA: TGCAGCGTTGATGGGCGAGACTCCTACGAGCAGTACTTC
CDR3: CSVDGRDSYEQYF
D: NA
size: many
V: TRBV29-1
J: TRBJ2-7

DNA: TGTGCCAGCAGTTTACCGACAGGGGGCTTCAACAATGAGCAGTTCTTC
CDR3: CASSLPTGGFNNEQFF
D: TRBD1
size: NA
V: TRBV6-2/TRBV6-3
J: TRBJ2-1

DNA: TGTGCCAGCTCACCGAAGGGGGCGTGGAGCACAGATACGCAGTATTTT
CDR3: CASSPKGAWSTDTQYF
D: TRBD1
size: NA
V: TRBV18
J: TRBJ2-3

DNA: TGTGCCAGCAGTGAATTGGGGGCAATCACTGAAGCTTTCTTT
CDR3: CASSELGAITEAFF
D: NA
size: few
V: TRBV25-1
J: TRBJ1-1

DNA: TGTGCCAGCAGCTACACTAGACTGGAGGGCTACGAGCAGTACTTC
CDR3: CASSYTRLEGYEQYF
D: NA
size: NA
V: TRBV11-2
J: TRBJ2-7

DNA: TGTGCCAGCAGCTTCGGTGCTACGACGGAAAAACTGTTTTTT
CDR3: CASSFGATTEKLFF
D: NA
size: few
V: TRBV5-6
J: TRBJ1-4

DNA: TGTGCCAGTCGCAAAGATTCACGGGACAGCACCAGCTACGAGCAGTACTTC
CDR3: CASRKDSRDSTSYEQYF
D: TRBD1
size: NA
V: TRBV12-3/TRBV12-4
J: TRBJ2-7

DNA: TGCGCCAGCAGCCAAGATAGTGGTGGATCCCCTAATGAAAAACTGTTTTTT
CDR3: CASSQDSGGSPNEKLFF
D: NA
size: NA
V: TRBV4-1
J: TRBJ1-4

DNA: TGTGCCAGCAGCCCAGGGGGGACAGGGAGCGAAAAACTGTTTTTT
CDR3: CASSPGGTGSEKLFF
D: TRBD1
size: few
V: TRBV7-2
J: TRBJ1-4

DNA: TGTGCCAGCAGCTTAGCGGAGGACGAGCAGTACTTC
CDR3: CASSLAEDEQYF
D: NA
size: many
V: TRBV7-6
J: TRBJ2-7

DNA: TGTGCCAGCACGCGGTGGGGCGCCTATGGCTACACCTTC
CDR3: CASTRWGAYGYTF
D: NA
size: NA
V: TRBV6-1
J: TRBJ1-2

DNA: TGTGCCAGCAGAGGACAGGGTTCTCTGAACACTGAAGCTTTCTTT
CDR3: CASRGQGSLNTEAFF
D: TRBD1
size: few
V: TRBV27
J: TRBJ1-1

DNA: TGCAGCGCCTGGACGAGCTATGGCTACACCTTC
CDR3: CSAWTSYGYTF
D: NA
size: NA
V: TRBV29-1
J: TRBJ1-2

DNA: TGCAGTGCTAGAGATCCTAGCGGGTATTCCTACGAGCAGTACTTC
CDR3: CSARDPSGYSYEQYF
D: TRBD2
size: NA
V: TRBV20-1
J: TRBJ2-7

DNA: TGCGCCAGCAGCCCCCGAGGGCTTAACGAGCAGTACTTC
CDR3: CASSPRGLNEQYF
D: NA
size: NA
V: TRBV4-1
J: TRBJ2-7

DNA: TGTGCCAGCAGTCCCTGGGGGCGGGAAGAGACCCAGTACTTC
CDR3: CASSPWGREETQYF
D: NA
size: few
V: TRBV12-3/TRBV12-4
J: TRBJ2-5

DNA: TGTGCCAGTAGTATTCCGGGACCATCGGTATTC
CDR3: CASSIPGPSVF
D: NA
size: few
V: TRBV19
J: TRBJ1-2

DNA: TGTGCCACCAGCAGAGTAAGCTATCAAGAGACCCAGTACTTC
CDR3: CATSRVSYQETQYF
D: NA
size: few
V: TRBV15
J: TRBJ2-5

DNA: TGTGCCAGCAGCCCCAATGGTAGAGGGCGAGGAGGAAACACCATATATTTT
CDR3: CASSPNGRGRGGNTIYF
D: NA
size: NA
V: TRBV5-5
J: TRBJ1-3

DNA: TGTGCCAGCAGCGTAGAACAGGGTGATACGCAGTATTTT
CDR3: CASSVEQGDTQYF
D: NA
size: few
V: TRBV9
J: TRBJ2-3

DNA: TGCGCCAGCAGAAGCGGGGCTGACTATGGCTACACCTTC
CDR3: CASRSGADYGYTF
D: NA
size: NA
V: TRBV5-1
J: TRBJ1-2

DNA: TGTGCCAGCAGCGTAGGAGCTAGCAGTGGGTACGAGCAGTACTTC
CDR3: CASSVGASSGYEQYF
D: NA
size: NA
V: TRBV9
J: TRBJ2-7

DNA: TGCAGTGCTAGAATGGGGGCAACTGAAAAACTGTTTTTT
CDR3: CSARMGATEKLFF
D: NA
size: few
V: TRBV20-1
J: TRBJ1-4

DNA: TGCGCCAGCAGCCATTTCCCGGACTCTTTTGAGCAGTACTTC
CDR3: CASSHFPDSFEQYF
D: NA
size: NA
V: TRBV4-1
J: TRBJ2-7

DNA: TGTGCCAGCAGTCGGCTGGTCCGAAAGGGGGACTACGAGCAGTACTTC
CDR3: CASSRLVRKGDYEQYF
D: NA
size: NA
V: TRBV12-3/TRBV12-4
J: TRBJ2-7

DNA: TGCGCCAGCAGCTTGAGGTTCGTGGCAGATACGCAGTATTTT
CDR3: CASSLRFVADTQYF
D: NA
size: few
V: TRBV5-1
J: TRBJ2-3

DNA: TGTGCCAGCAGCCTGAGAGGGGTGGGGGACGCTGGGGCCAACGTCCTGACTTTC
CDR3: CASSLRGVGDAGANVLTF
D: NA
size: NA
V: TRBV7-7
J: TRBJ2-6

DNA: TGCAGTGCTCTCTCAGGGGACGCTCGCCAGCCCCAGCATTTT
CDR3: CSALSGDARQPQHF
D: NA
size: few
V: TRBV20-1
J: TRBJ1-5

DNA: TGCAGTGCTAGAACAGGGAGGATTGGGGAGACCCAGTACTTC
CDR3: CSARTGRIGETQYF
D: NA
size: few
V: TRBV20-1
J: TRBJ2-5

DNA: TGTGCCAGCAGCCAAGATCGGCTAGCGGGAGGCGACACCGGGGAGCTGTTTTTT
CDR3: CASSQDRLAGGDTGELFF
D: TRBD2
size: few
V: TRBV4-2
J: TRBJ2-2

DNA: TGCAGTGCTAGTCGGGATACGCAGTATTTT
CDR3: CSASRDTQYF
D: NA
size: NA
V: TRBV20-1
J: TRBJ2-3

DNA: TGTGCCAGCAGCTTAATAAGCGAGACCGGGGAGCTGTTTTTT
CDR3: CASSLISETGELFF
D: NA
size: NA
V: TRBV7-9
J: TRBJ2-2

DNA: TGCGCCAGCAGCCAAGTATATATAGCGGAACCCGGGGATACGCAGTATTTT
CDR3: CASSQVYIAEPGDTQYF
D: NA
size: NA
V: TRBV4-1
J: TRBJ2-3

DNA: TGTGCCAGCAGTCTCCGGGCTAGCGGGAGGGGTGAGCAGTTCTTC
CDR3: CASSLRASGRGEQFF
D: TRBD2
size: NA
V: TRBV12-3/TRBV12-4
J: TRBJ2-1

DNA: TGTGCCAGCAGTCCCCAGGTAGCGCGGTCTTCAGATACGCAGTATTTT
CDR3: CASSPQVARSSDTQYF
D: NA
size: NA
V: TRBV2
J: TRBJ2-3